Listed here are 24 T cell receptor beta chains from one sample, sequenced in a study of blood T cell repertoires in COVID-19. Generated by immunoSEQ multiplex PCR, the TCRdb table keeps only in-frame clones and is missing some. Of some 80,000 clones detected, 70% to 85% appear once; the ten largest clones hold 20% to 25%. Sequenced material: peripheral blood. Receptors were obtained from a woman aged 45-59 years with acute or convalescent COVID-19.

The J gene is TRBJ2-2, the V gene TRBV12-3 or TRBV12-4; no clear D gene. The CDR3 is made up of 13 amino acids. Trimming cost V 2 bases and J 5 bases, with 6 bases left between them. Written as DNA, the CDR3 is TGTGCCAGCAGTTTAACCGGTACCGGGGAGCTGTTTTTT. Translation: CASSLTGTGELFF.

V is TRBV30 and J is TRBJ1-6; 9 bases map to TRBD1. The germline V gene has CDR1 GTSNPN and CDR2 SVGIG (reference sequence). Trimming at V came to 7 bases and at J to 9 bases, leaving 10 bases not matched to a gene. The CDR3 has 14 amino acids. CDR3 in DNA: TGTGCCTTCTCCTCCGGGACAGGGATTTCACCCCTCCACTTT. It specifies CAFSSGTGISPLHF.

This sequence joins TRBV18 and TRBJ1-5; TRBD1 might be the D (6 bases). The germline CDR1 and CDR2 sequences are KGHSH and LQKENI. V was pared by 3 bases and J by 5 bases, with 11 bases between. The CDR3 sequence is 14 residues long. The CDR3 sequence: CASSPDSLYQPQHF. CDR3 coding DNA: TGTGCCAGCTCACCGGACAGTCTGTATCAGCCCCAGCATTTT.

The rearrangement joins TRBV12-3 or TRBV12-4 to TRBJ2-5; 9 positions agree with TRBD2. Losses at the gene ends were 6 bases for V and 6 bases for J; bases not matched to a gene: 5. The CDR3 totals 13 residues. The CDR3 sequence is CASRVAGVKTQYF. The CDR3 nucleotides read TGTGCCAGCAGGGTAGCGGGAGTGAAGACCCAGTACTTC.

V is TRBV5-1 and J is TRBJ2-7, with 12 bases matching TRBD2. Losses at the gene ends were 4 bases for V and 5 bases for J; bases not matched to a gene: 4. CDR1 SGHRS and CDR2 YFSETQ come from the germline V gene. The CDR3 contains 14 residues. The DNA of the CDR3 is TGCGCCAGCAGCCGGACTAGCGGGACTCACGAGCAGTACTTC. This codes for CASSRTSGTHEQYF.

This CDR3 reads CASSLERQGNQPQHF. The CDR3, as DNA: TGTGCCAGCAGCTTAGAACGACAGGGAAATCAGCCCCAGCATTTT. The V and J genes are TRBV7-8 and TRBJ1-5, with TRBD1 identical over 7 bases. CDR1 SGHVS and CDR2 FQNEAQ come from the germline V gene. The V segment lost 1 base and the J segment 4 bases; nucleotides outside the gene matches: 4. This CDR3 region has 15 residues.

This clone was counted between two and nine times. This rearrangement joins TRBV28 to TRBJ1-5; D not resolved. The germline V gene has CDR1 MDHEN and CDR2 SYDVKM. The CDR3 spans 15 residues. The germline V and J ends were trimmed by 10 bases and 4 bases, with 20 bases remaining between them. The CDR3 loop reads CAIRPRMVGNQPQHF. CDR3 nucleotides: TGTGCCATCAGACCCCGGATGGTCGGGAATCAGCCCCAGCATTTT.

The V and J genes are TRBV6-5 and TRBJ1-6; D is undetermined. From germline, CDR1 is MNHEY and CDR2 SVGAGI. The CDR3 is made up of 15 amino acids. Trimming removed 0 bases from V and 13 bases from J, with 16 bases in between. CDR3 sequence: CASSYSRDADLPLHF. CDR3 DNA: TGTGCCAGCAGTTACTCCAGAGATGCGGATTTGCCCCTCCACTTT.

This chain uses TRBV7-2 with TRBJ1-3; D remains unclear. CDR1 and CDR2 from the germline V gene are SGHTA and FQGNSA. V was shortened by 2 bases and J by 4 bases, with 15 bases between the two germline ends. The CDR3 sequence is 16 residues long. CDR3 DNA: TGTGCCAGCAGCTTAACATTGGGTATTAGCGGAAACACCATATATTTT. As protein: CASSLTLGISGNTIYF.

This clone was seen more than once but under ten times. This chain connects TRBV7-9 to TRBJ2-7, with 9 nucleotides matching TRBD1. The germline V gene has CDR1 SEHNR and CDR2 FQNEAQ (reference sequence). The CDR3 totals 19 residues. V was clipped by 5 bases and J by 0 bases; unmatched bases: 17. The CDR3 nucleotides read TGTGCCAGCAGCCCCCGAGGGACAGGGCCCCGCCGCCACTCCTACGAGCAGTACTTC. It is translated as CASSPRGTGPRRHSYEQYF. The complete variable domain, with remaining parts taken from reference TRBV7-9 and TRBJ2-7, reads DTGVSQNPRHKITKRGQNVTFRCDPISEHNRLYWYRQTLGQGPEFLTYFQNEAQLEKSRLLSDRFSAERPKGSFSTLEIQRTEQGDSAMYLCASSPRGTGPRRHSYEQYFGPGTRLTVT.

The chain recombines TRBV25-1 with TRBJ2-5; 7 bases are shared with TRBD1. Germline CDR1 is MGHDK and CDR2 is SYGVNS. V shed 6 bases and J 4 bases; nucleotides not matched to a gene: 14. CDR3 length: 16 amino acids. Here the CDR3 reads CASSALTGVRGETQYF. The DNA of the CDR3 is TGTGCCAGCAGCGCTCTCACAGGGGTGAGAGGAGAGACCCAGTACTTC.

This chain's CDR3 is CASSPQGGIAKNIQYF. CDR3 bases: TGTGCCAGTAGTCCACAGGGGGGGATAGCCAAAAACATTCAGTACTTC. J is TRBJ2-4 and V is TRBV19, with D perhaps TRBD1 (8 bases). CDR1 is LNHDA, CDR2 SQIVND, per germline (reference sequence). The CDR3 loop spans 16 amino acids. Trimming took off 5 bases at V and 0 bases at J, with 14 bases between the two ends.

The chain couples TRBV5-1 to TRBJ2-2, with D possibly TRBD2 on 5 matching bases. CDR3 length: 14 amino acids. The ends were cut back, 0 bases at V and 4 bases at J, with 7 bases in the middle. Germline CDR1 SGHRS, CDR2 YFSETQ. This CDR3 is CASSLEGSTGELFF. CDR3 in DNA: TGCGCCAGCAGCTTGGAAGGGAGCACCGGGGAGCTGTTTTTT. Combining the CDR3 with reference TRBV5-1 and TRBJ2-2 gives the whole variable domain KAGVTQTPRYLIKTRGQQVTLSCSPISGHRSVSWYQQTPGQGLQFLFEYFSETQRNKGNFPGRFSGRQFSNSRSEMNVSTLELGDSALYLCASSLEGSTGELFFGEGSRLTVL.

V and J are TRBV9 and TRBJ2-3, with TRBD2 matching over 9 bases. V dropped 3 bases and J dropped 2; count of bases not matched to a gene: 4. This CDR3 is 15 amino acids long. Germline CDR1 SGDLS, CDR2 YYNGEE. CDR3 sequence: CASSGAGGVTDTQYF. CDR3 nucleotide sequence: TGTGCCAGCAGCGGCGCGGGGGGGGTCACAGATACGCAGTATTTT.

The CDR3 loop reads CASSLSGGPADTQYF. The CDR3, as DNA: TGTGCCAGCAGCTTATCGGGAGGGCCAGCAGATACGCAGTATTTT. The chain joins TRBV7-3 to TRBJ2-3; TRBD2 matches 8 bases. There are 15 residues in the CDR3. CDR1 and CDR2 (germline): SGHTA, FQGTGA. V shed 2 bases, J shed 4 bases, and the junction held 5 bases outside the gene matches.

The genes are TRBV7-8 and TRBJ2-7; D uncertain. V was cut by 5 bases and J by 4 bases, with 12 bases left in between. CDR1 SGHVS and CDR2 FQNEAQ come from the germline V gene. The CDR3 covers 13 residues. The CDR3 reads CASSPQLTYEQYF. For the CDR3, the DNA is TGTGCCAGCAGCCCTCAATTAACATACGAGCAGTACTTC.

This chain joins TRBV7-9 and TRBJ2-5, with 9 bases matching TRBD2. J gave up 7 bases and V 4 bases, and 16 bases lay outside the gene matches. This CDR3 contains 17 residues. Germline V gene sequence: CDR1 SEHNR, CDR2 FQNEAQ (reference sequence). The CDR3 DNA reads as TGTGCCAGCAGCTCAAGCCTCACGAGCGGGAGGAAAGGGACCCAGTACTTC. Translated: CASSSSLTSGRKGTQYF.

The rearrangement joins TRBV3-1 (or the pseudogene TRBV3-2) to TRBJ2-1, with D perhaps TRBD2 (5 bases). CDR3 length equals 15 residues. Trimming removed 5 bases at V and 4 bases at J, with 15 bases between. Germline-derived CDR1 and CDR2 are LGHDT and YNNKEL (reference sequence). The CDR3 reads CASSIQERRYNEQFF. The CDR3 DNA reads TGTGCCAGCAGCATTCAGGAGCGGCGATACAATGAGCAGTTCTTC.

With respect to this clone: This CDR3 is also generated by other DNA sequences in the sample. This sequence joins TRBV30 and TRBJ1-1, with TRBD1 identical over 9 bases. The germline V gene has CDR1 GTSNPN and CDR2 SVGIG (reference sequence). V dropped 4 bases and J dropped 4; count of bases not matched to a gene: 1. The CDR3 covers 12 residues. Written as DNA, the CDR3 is TGTGCCTGGAAGGACAGGGGCACTGAAGCTTTCTTT. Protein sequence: CAWKDRGTEAFF.

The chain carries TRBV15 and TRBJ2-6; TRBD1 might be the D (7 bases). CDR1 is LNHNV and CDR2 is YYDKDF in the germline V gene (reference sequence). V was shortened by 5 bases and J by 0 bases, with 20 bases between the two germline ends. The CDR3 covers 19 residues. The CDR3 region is CATSPRRGGGVSGANVLTF. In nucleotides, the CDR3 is TGTGCCACCAGCCCCAGGCGTGGAGGGGGCGTCTCTGGGGCCAACGTCCTGACTTTC. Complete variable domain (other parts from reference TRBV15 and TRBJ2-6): DAMVIQNPRYQVTQFGKPVTLSCSQTLNHNVMYWYQQKSSQAPKLLFHYYDKDFNNEADTPDNFQSRRPNTSFCFLDIRSPGLGDTAMYLCATSPRRGGGVSGANVLTFGAGSRLTVL.

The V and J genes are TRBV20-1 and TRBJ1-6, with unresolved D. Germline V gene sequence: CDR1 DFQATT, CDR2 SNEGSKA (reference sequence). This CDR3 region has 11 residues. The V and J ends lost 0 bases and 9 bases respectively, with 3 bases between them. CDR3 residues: CSARDSSPLHF. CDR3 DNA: TGCAGTGCTAGAGATAGTTCACCCCTCCACTTT.

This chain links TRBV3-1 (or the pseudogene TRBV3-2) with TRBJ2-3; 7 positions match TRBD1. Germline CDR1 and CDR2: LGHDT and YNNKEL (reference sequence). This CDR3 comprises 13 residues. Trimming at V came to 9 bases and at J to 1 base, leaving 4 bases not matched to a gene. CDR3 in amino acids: CASRTGGTDTQYF. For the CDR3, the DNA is TGTGCCAGTCGGACAGGCGGCACAGATACGCAGTATTTT.

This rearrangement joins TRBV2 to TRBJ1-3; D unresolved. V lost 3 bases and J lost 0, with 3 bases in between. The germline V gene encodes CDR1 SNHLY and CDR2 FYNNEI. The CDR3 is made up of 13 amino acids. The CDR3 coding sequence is TGTGCCAGCAGTGAGAGCTCTGGAAACACCATATATTTT. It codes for CASSESSGNTIYF.

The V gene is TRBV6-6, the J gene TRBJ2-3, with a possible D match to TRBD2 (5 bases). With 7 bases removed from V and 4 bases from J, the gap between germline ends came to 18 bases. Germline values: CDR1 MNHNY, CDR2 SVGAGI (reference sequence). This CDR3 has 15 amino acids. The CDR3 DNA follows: TGTGCCAGCAACACCCGTCTAGCTCCCGCAGATACGCAGTATTTT. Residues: CASNTRLAPADTQYF.